The 14 T cell receptor beta chains reported below all come from one sample, sequenced in a study of PD-1 blockade in classical Hodgkin lymphoma. Sequenced by immunoSEQ multiplex PCR; TCRdb stores in-frame clones only, minus some. The sample records approximately 57,000 clones, approximately 90% being singletons. Each of the patients experienced relapse following autologous stem cell transplantation, and their brentuximab vedotin exposure differed. The sample was peripheral blood mononuclear cells (PBMCs), taken before the second cycle of nivolumab. The receptors were sampled from a human donor with classical Hodgkin lymphoma.

The gene calls are TRBV7-9 and TRBJ2-5; 7 bases are shared with TRBD2. The CDR3 length is 15 residues. Germline CDR1 SEHNR, CDR2 FQNEAQ (reference sequence). After removal of 5 bases from V and 3 bases from J, the junction contained 9 bases not matched to a gene. CDR3 nucleotide sequence: TGTGCCAGCAGCCCCCCCTCTGGGGGGGAAGAGACCCAGTACTTC. Translated, it gives CASSPPSGGEETQYF.

The genes are TRBV7-2 and TRBJ2-7; TRBD2 matches 7 bases. With 4 bases clipped from V and 4 bases from J, the junction kept 16 bases outside the gene matches. Germline CDR1 is SGHTA and CDR2 is FQGNSA. The CDR3 is 17 amino acids. The CDR3 coding sequence is TGTGCCAGCAGCTCTCGAACCGGCGGGAGCCTCTGGTACGAGCAGTACTTC. Translation: CASSSRTGGSLWYEQYF.

J is TRBJ2-7 and V is TRBV27; TRBD1 agrees at 9 bases. There are 17 residues in the CDR3. Trimming at V came to 5 bases and at J to 6 bases, leaving 17 bases not matched to a gene. From germline, CDR1 is MNHEY and CDR2 SMNVEV (reference sequence). The CDR3 spells CASSLLKTGQGGGEQYF. The CDR3 region has the DNA TGTGCCAGCAGTCTCCTGAAGACGGGACAGGGAGGGGGCGAGCAGTACTTC.

The V and J genes are TRBV29-1 and TRBJ1-4; 8 bases fit TRBD1. This CDR3 spans 18 amino acids. Germline-derived CDR1 and CDR2 are SQVTM and ANQGSEA. Trimming took 4 bases from V and 0 from J; bases not matched to a gene: 13. CDR3 coding DNA: TGCAGCGTTGCCCCCACCCCGGGACAGGATACAACTAATGAAAAACTGTTTTTT. This encodes CSVAPTPGQDTTNEKLFF.

The V gene is TRBV18, the J gene TRBJ1-5; D unresolved. The CDR3 runs 17 residues. V was shortened by 1 base and J by 0 bases, with 13 bases between the two germline ends. Germline V gene lookup returns CDR1 KGHSH and CDR2 LQKENI. CDR3 loop: CASSPRDNQYSNQPQHF. CDR3 sequence (DNA): TGTGCCAGCTCACCACGGGATAACCAATATAGCAATCAGCCCCAGCATTTT.

In this sample, this clone turned up once. This chain connects TRBV27 to TRBJ2-1; no clear D. Deletions cut 4 bases from V and 10 bases from J, with 11 bases between. CDR1 is MNHEY and CDR2 is SMNVEV in the germline V gene (reference sequence). This CDR3 comprises 12 residues. The CDR3 DNA reads TGTGCCAGCAGTTCTCGAGTAGGGGAGCAGTTCTTC. It translates to CASSSRVGEQFF.

The DNA of the CDR3 is TGTGCCAGCAGCGAGATGGGCGGGGGAGATGTTCTCTACGAGCAGTACTTC. Protein: CASSEMGGGDVLYEQYF. The genes are TRBV7-9 and TRBJ2-7; 7 positions match TRBD2. The CDR3 totals 17 residues. From germline, CDR1 is SEHNR and CDR2 FQNEAQ (reference sequence). Germline trimming cut 5 bases from V and 3 bases from J; bases unmatched to any gene: 16.

V and J are TRBV7-9 and TRBJ2-5; 8 bases are a match to TRBD1. CDR1 and CDR2 from the germline V gene are SEHNR and FQNEAQ (reference sequence). The CDR3 contains 15 residues. Trimming took 2 bases from V and 2 from J; bases not matched to a gene: 4. CDR3 in amino acids: CASSLLGQGQETQYF. For the CDR3, the DNA is TGTGCCAGCAGCTTACTCGGACAGGGTCAAGAGACCCAGTACTTC.

The chain joins TRBV27 to TRBJ2-5; 14 positions match TRBD2. CDR3 length equals 19 residues. CDR1 and CDR2 from the germline V gene are MNHEY and SMNVEV (reference sequence). After removal of 2 bases from V and 4 bases from J, the junction contained 12 bases not matched to a gene. The DNA for the CDR3 is TGTGCCAGCAGTTTAAGTACTGGGACTAGCGGGAGCACGGGAGAGACCCAGTACTTC. It translates to CASSLSTGTSGSTGETQYF.

This clone was seen only once. The genes are TRBV15 and TRBJ2-5; 9 positions match TRBD1. This CDR3 contains 16 residues. The V and J ends lost 9 bases and 1 base, in that order; junction bases with no gene match: 12. Germline CDR1 is LNHNV and CDR2 is YYDKDF (reference sequence). CDR3 protein: CATTGTGRIFQETQYF. CDR3 DNA sequence: TGTGCCACGACCGGGACAGGGAGGATCTTCCAAGAGACCCAGTACTTC.

The chain combines TRBV7-9 with TRBJ2-4, with 9 bases identical to TRBD1. This CDR3 region has 12 residues. The germline V gene has CDR1 SEHNR and CDR2 FQNEAQ (reference sequence). Trimming at V came to 5 bases and at J to 15 bases, leaving 8 bases not matched to a gene. The chain's CDR3 is CASSVPGQGLYF. The DNA of the CDR3 is TGTGCCAGCAGCGTCCCGGGACAGGGCTTGTACTTC.

The gene calls are TRBV19 and TRBJ1-3; no firm D call. The germline CDR1 and CDR2 sequences are LNHDA and SQIVND (reference sequence). The CDR3 has 14 amino acids. V shed 8 bases and J shed 2 bases, with 13 bases lying between them. This CDR3 reads CASWEGGTGNTIYF. In nucleotides, the CDR3 is TGTGCCAGTTGGGAAGGCGGCACTGGAAACACCATATATTTT. Full variable domain (remainder filled in from reference TRBV19 and TRBJ1-3): DGGITQSPKYLFRKEGQNVTLSCEQNLNHDAMYWYRQDPGQGLRLIYYSQIVNDFQKGDIAEGYSVSREKKESFPLTVTSAQKNPTAFYLCASWEGGTGNTIYFGEGSWLTVV.

This clone has only one observation. V and J are TRBV9 and TRBJ2-1, with 12 bases aligning to TRBD2. This CDR3 comprises 14 residues. The V gene end was trimmed by 5 bases and the J gene end by 4 bases; junction bases not matched to a gene: 1. The germline CDR1 and CDR2 sequences are SGDLS and YYNGEE. The CDR3 region is CASSGLAGYNEQFF. The CDR3 region has the DNA TGTGCCAGCAGTGGACTAGCGGGGTACAATGAGCAGTTCTTC. The full variable domain, completed using reference TRBV9 and TRBJ2-1, is DSGVTQTPKHLITATGQRVTLRCSPRSGDLSVYWYQQSLDQGLQFLIQYYNGEERAKGNILERFSAQQFPDLHSELNLSSLELGDSALYFCASSGLAGYNEQFFGPGTRLTVL.

V usage is TRBV4-2 and J usage is TRBJ2-5; possible D gene TRBD1, 6 bases. Trimming took 1 base from V and 2 from J, leaving 11 bases between them. Germline V gene sequence: CDR1 LGHNA, CDR2 YNFKEQ. The CDR3 spans 15 residues. CDR3 coding DNA: TGTGCCAGCAGCCAAGCGAGGGGACAACAAGAGACCCAGTACTTC. It codes for CASSQARGQQETQYF.